The 20 T cell receptor beta chains below all came from one sample that was sequenced in a study of PD-1 blockade in classical Hodgkin lymphoma. Here immunoSEQ multiplex PCR was the method, and the copy in TCRdb shows in-frame clones only, minus some. The sample holds under 50,000 clones, 60% to 75% seen once. Time point noted: cycle 4 day 1 (C4D1), after six to seven weeks of nivolumab. Brentuximab vedotin exposure varied, and every patient relapsed after autologous stem cell transplantation. Sample: peripheral blood mononuclear cells (PBMCs), taken before the fourth cycle of nivolumab. These receptors were collected from a human donor with classical Hodgkin lymphoma.

This chain uses TRBV7-2 with TRBJ2-1, with TRBD2 matching 8 bases. The J segment lost 1 base and the V segment lost 5 bases, leaving 1 base of the junction unmatched. Germline CDR1 is SGHTA and CDR2 is FQGNSA. The CDR3 has 14 residues. The CDR3, as DNA: TGTGCCAGCAGCCCGGGGGGGTCCTACAATGAGCAGTTCTTC. Residues: CASSPGGSYNEQFF.

This sequence joins TRBV20-1 and TRBJ2-3; no firm D call. Germline V gives CDR1 DFQATT, CDR2 SNEGSKA (reference sequence). V gave up 0 bases and J gave up 7 bases, with 2 bases separating them. The CDR3 loop spans 10 amino acids. In nucleotides, the CDR3 is TGCAGTGCTAGAGATTATACGCAGTATTTT. Encoded protein: CSARDYTQYF.

The sample holds one count of this clone. Other DNA variants within this sample encode the same CDR3. This chain connects TRBV9 to TRBJ2-7, with a weak D call TRBD1 (5 bases). The germline V gene encodes CDR1 SGDLS and CDR2 YYNGEE. Trimming stripped 0 bases from V and 2 bases from J, with 9 bases between. CDR3 length: 14 residues. CDR3 region: CASSVGQGPYEQYF. The CDR3, as DNA: TGTGCCAGCAGCGTAGGTCAGGGCCCCTACGAGCAGTACTTC.

The rearrangement links TRBV13 to TRBJ1-3; no definite D call. The CDR3 is made up of 16 amino acids. The V and J ends lost 2 bases and 4 bases respectively, with 15 bases between them. CDR1 is PRHDT, CDR2 FYEKMQ, per germline (reference sequence). In nucleotides, the CDR3 is TGTGCCAGCAGCTTAATCTCCGGGGTCCCAGGAAACACCATATATTTT. Translation gives CASSLISGVPGNTIYF.

This chain links TRBV19 with TRBJ2-5; no clear D. The CDR3 length is 14 residues. The V end was cut by 3 bases, the J end by 5 bases, with 13 bases between. Germline loops: CDR1 LNHDA, CDR2 SQIVND (reference sequence). The CDR3 nucleotides read TGTGCCAGTAGTATTACGGGCAACTCGGAGACCCAGTACTTC. This encodes CASSITGNSETQYF.

There are a few counts of this clone. V is TRBV28 and J is TRBJ1-5, with D possibly being TRBD1 (5 bases). CDR1 and CDR2 (germline): MDHEN, SYDVKM. The CDR3 is 15 residues long. V lost 7 bases and J 2 bases, leaving 15 bases between the germline ends. CDR3 in amino acids: CASNTNGAGNQPQHF. CDR3 nucleotides: TGTGCCAGCAATACTAACGGGGCCGGCAATCAGCCCCAGCATTTT.

V usage is TRBV28 and J usage is TRBJ2-5; D not certain. The CDR3 contains 14 residues. Germline V lookup: CDR1 MDHEN, CDR2 SYDVKM. V lost 3 bases, J lost 3 bases, and 11 bases lay in between. The CDR3 region is CASSFPPVKETQYF. CDR3 sequence (DNA): TGTGCCAGCAGTTTCCCACCAGTTAAAGAGACCCAGTACTTC.

This clone has just a few counts. This chain connects TRBV28 to TRBJ1-5, with D unresolved. The V end was cut by 6 bases, the J end by 0 bases, with 12 bases between. CDR3 length equals 15 residues. Per the germline V gene, CDR1 is MDHEN and CDR2 is SYDVKM. As DNA, the CDR3 is TGTGCCAGCAGGGGGAACAGTTATAGCAATCAGCCCCAGCATTTT. It codes for CASRGNSYSNQPQHF.

This chain links TRBV19 with TRBJ1-2; a possible D gene is TRBD1 (5 bases). This CDR3 spans 12 amino acids. Germline V CDR1 and CDR2: LNHDA, SQIVND (reference sequence). Trimming cost V 3 bases and J 5 bases, with 7 bases left between them. The CDR3 DNA reads as TGTGCCAGTAGTATCGACAGATATGGCTACACCTTC. This sequence encodes CASSIDRYGYTF.

This clone has just a few counts. The chain is built from TRBV4-2 and TRBJ1-2; a possible D gene is TRBD1 (5 bases). Per germline, CDR1 LGHNA and CDR2 YNFKEQ. The CDR3 extends over 15 amino acids. The V end was cut by 0 bases, the J end by 2 bases, with 10 bases between. CDR3 sequence: CASSQDIGANYGYTF. DNA of the CDR3: TGTGCCAGCAGCCAAGATATCGGGGCAAACTATGGCTACACCTTC.

A few counts support this clone. The chain is built from TRBV19 and TRBJ1-5, with D perhaps TRBD1 (5 bases). The CDR3 sequence is 15 residues long. Looked up from germline, CDR1 is LNHDA and CDR2 is SQIVND (reference sequence). Trimming left V 2 bases short and J 1 base short, with 9 bases between. The chain's CDR3 is CASSISGASNQPQHF. CDR3 nucleotide sequence: TGTGCCAGTAGTATATCCGGGGCCAGCAATCAGCCCCAGCATTTT. Drawing the rest from reference TRBV19 and TRBJ1-5, the complete variable domain is DGGITQSPKYLFRKEGQNVTLSCEQNLNHDAMYWYRQDPGQGLRLIYYSQIVNDFQKGDIAEGYSVSREKKESFPLTVTSAQKNPTAFYLCASSISGASNQPQHFGDGTRLSIL.

The chain carries TRBV29-1 and TRBJ2-7; the D gene is possibly TRBD2 (5 bases). The germline V gene has CDR1 SQVTM and CDR2 ANQGSEA. Trimming left V 8 bases short and J 0 bases short, with 14 bases between. The CDR3 consists of 13 residues. CDR3 in amino acids: CSFRGYFSYEQYF. CDR3 bases: TGCAGCTTTCGGGGTTATTTCTCCTACGAGCAGTACTTC.

This chain joins TRBV6-4 and TRBJ2-3; the D gene could be TRBD1 or TRBD2 (5 bases each). The germline V and J ends were trimmed by 0 bases and 6 bases, with 7 bases remaining between them. The CDR3 is 13 residues long. Germline CDR1 reads MRHNA; CDR2 reads SNTAGT. Here the CDR3 reads CASSDSEGDTQYF. The CDR3 DNA reads TGTGCCAGCAGTGACTCAGAGGGGGATACGCAGTATTTT.

This clone was observed once. The V call is TRBV5-1, the J call TRBJ1-5; weak D call: TRBD1 (6 bases). The germline V gene encodes CDR1 SGHRS and CDR2 YFSETQ. The CDR3 is 15 residues long. Trimming took 1 base from V and 0 from J, leaving 8 bases between them. This CDR3 reads CASSLTGYSNQPQHF. The CDR3 region has the DNA TGCGCCAGCAGCTTGACAGGGTATAGCAATCAGCCCCAGCATTTT.

The chain employs TRBV7-8 and TRBJ2-5, with TRBD2 as a possible D gene (5 bases). The V end was cut by 5 bases, the J end by 4 bases, with 8 bases between. The CDR3 length is 12 residues. Germline V gene lookup returns CDR1 SGHVS and CDR2 FQNEAQ. CDR3 residues: CASSREGETQYF. The CDR3 region has the DNA TGTGCCAGCAGCCGAGAGGGAGAGACCCAGTACTTC.

The rearrangement links TRBV19 to TRBJ2-3, with 9 bases fitting TRBD1. V trimming: 5 bases; J trimming: 3 bases; junction bases outside the gene matches: 6. The CDR3 consists of 15 residues. CDR1 is LNHDA and CDR2 is SQIVND in the germline V gene (reference sequence). This CDR3 reads CASSPRDRETDTQYF. The CDR3 DNA is TGTGCCAGTAGTCCACGGGACAGGGAAACAGATACGCAGTATTTT. The whole variable domain, remainder taken from reference TRBV19 and TRBJ2-3, is DGGITQSPKYLFRKEGQNVTLSCEQNLNHDAMYWYRQDPGQGLRLIYYSQIVNDFQKGDIAEGYSVSREKKESFPLTVTSAQKNPTAFYLCASSPRDRETDTQYFGPGTRLTVL.

The chain is built from TRBV7-2 and TRBJ1-5; D gene ambiguous. Deletions cut 1 base from V and 0 bases from J, with 7 bases between. Germline lookup yields CDR1 SGHTA and CDR2 FQGNSA. The length of the CDR3 is 15 residues. CDR3 DNA: TGTGCCAGCAGCTTAGTGCTTTTTAGCAATCAGCCCCAGCATTTT. This gives the protein CASSLVLFSNQPQHF.

V gene TRBV7-6 combines with J gene TRBJ2-5; D not certain. Germline CDR1 SGHVS, CDR2 FNYEAQ. The CDR3 spans 15 residues. V gave up 1 base and J gave up 7 bases, with 16 bases separating them. CDR3 sequence: CASSLELSTVGTQYF. CDR3 bases: TGTGCCAGCAGCTTAGAGTTGTCAACAGTAGGGACCCAGTACTTC. The complete variable domain, with remaining parts taken from reference TRBV7-6 and TRBJ2-5, reads GAGVSQSPRYKVTKRGQDVALRCDPISGHVSLYWYRQALGQGPEFLTYFNYEAQQDKSGLPNDRFSAERPEGSISTLTIQRTEQRDSAMYRCASSLELSTVGTQYFGPGTRLLVL.

This clone was recorded only once. The chain carries TRBV10-3 and TRBJ1-1, with D unresolved. V lost 4 bases and J lost 7, with 16 bases in between. Germline lookup yields CDR1 ENHRY and CDR2 SYGVKD. This CDR3 spans 14 amino acids. The CDR3 DNA reads TGTGCCATCAGTGTCGGGCTAGATGAGGTTGAAGCTTTCTTT. This sequence encodes CAISVGLDEVEAFF.

The chain is built from TRBV5-6 and TRBJ2-3, with TRBD2 matching 9 bases. Germline assignment: CDR1 SGHDT and CDR2 YYEEEE. CDR3 length equals 16 residues. The ends lost 5 bases at V and 2 bases at J; junction bases unmatched: 9. The CDR3 region has the DNA TGTGCCAGCAGGACGGGGCTAGCGGGGACCACAGATACGCAGTATTTT. It specifies CASRTGLAGTTDTQYF.